This TCR beta chain is drawn from a study of blood T cell repertoires in COVID-19. Study in general: Acute and convalescent COVID-19 specimens originated in the United States, Italy and Spain. Nucleic acid was either cDNA or gDNA, and it came from T cells, B-cell-depleted T cells, or PBMCs.

Original analysis: Reference gene primer amplification yielded estimated nucleated cell counts. TCRdb's copy holds only in-frame clones and misses some; the assay was immunoSEQ multiplex PCR. V and J calls and clone size are given by that table; D and trimming were obtained from the DNA. In the table there are roughly 110,000 clones, 90% to 95% of which are singletons. Germline V lookup: CDR1 MNHEY, CDR2 SVGEGT. The CDR3 sequence is 14 residues long. V lost 4 bases and J 4 bases, leaving 11 bases between the germline ends. The specimen was peripheral blood. The receptor was isolated from a woman aged 25 to 45 with acute or convalescent COVID-19. J is TRBJ1-5 and V is TRBV6-2 or TRBV6-3; D remains ambiguous. Written as DNA, the CDR3 is TGTGCCAGCAGTTTCATCAGTACAAATCAGCCCCAGCATTTT. It specifies CASSFISTNQPQHF.